This TCR beta chain was sequenced in a study of blood T cell repertoires in COVID-19. Study background: Italy, Spain and the United States were the sources of the convalescent and acute COVID-19 samples. PBMCs, B-cell-depleted T cells, or T cells provided the cDNA or gDNA that made up the material.

Authors' data handling: Reference gene primers were amplified, and this amplification served to estimate nucleated cell counts. The repertoire was sequenced with immunoSEQ multiplex PCR; TCRdb's copy has only in-frame clones and lacks some. V and J calls and clone size are given by that table; D and trimming were obtained from the DNA. The data show about 220,000 clones, roughly 85% seen once. Germline lookup yields CDR1 LGHDT and CDR2 YNNKEL (reference sequence). This CDR3 comprises 15 residues. Trimming pared 1 base from V and 5 bases from J, leaving 11 bases between. The genes are TRBV3-1 (or the pseudogene TRBV3-2) and TRBJ1-4; D is perhaps TRBD1 (6 bases). This clonotype was sampled from a woman aged 70 to 79 with COVID-19, enrolled during active disease. The sample taken for sequencing was peripheral blood. The CDR3 loop reads CASSQAGTRNEKLFF. DNA of the CDR3: TGTGCCAGCAGCCAAGCCGGGACAAGGAATGAAAAACTGTTTTTT.